The rows below give T cell receptor beta chains drawn from one sample of a study of T cell responses to AZD1222 COVID-19 vaccine. Sequenced by immunoSEQ multiplex PCR; TCRdb stores in-frame clones only, minus some. This sample carries some 180,000 clones, 85% to 90% of them seen once, and the ten largest clones take 5% to 7%. The source was peripheral blood, collected on day 0 of AZD1222 vaccination. The receptors originated from an adult in good health. Each CDR3 is given with its conserved first and last residue. The order of the fields is J gene, clone size, D gene, V gene, CDR3 DNA, CDR3 protein. The D gene is left open where the match is weak. Clone size is given for some rows only: seen once, a few or many times, or a class if the clone is expanded.

>TRBJ1-5|-|-|TRBV7-2
TGTGCCAGCAGCTTAGATAGTGGCGGGTATCAGCCCCAGCATTTT
CASSLDSGGYQPQHF
>TRBJ2-2|-|TRBD1|TRBV29-1
TGCAGCGTTGAAGCGGGACAGAAAACCGGGGAGCTGTTTTTT
CSVEAGQKTGELFF
>TRBJ2-5|-|-|TRBV10-3
TGTGCCATCAGCGGAGGGGGGACGGAGACCCAGTACTTC
CAISGGGTETQYF
>TRBJ1-1|-|-|TRBV18
TGTGCCAGCTCTCCCGGGGGACCGAACACTGAAGCTTTCTTT
CASSPGGPNTEAFF
>TRBJ1-6|-|-|TRBV15
TGTGCCACCAGCAGAGGACAGAATAATTCACCCCTCCACTTT
CATSRGQNNSPLHF
>TRBJ1-5|-|-|TRBV6-5
TGTGCCAGCAGGGGGGATAGCAATCAGCCCCAGCATTTT
CASRGDSNQPQHF
>TRBJ1-6|-|-|TRBV5-5
TGTGCCAGCAGCTCAGATATTTCACCCCTCCACTTT
CASSSDISPLHF
>TRBJ2-7|-|TRBD1|TRBV7-9
TGTGCCAGCAGAAGTGGGACAGGGAGATACGAGCAGTACTTC
CASRSGTGRYEQYF
>TRBJ1-6|-|-|TRBV7-8
TGTGCCAGCAGCTTATGGGAGAGCTCCTATAATTCACCCCTCCACTTT
CASSLWESSYNSPLHF
>TRBJ2-1|-|TRBD2|TRBV7-2
TGTGCCAGCAGCTTAGCTAGCGGGGGGGCCTATGAGCAGTTCTTC
CASSLASGGAYEQFF
>TRBJ1-2|few|-|TRBV4-1
TGCGCCAGCAGCCAAGATCAGACACCTAACTCCTATGGCTACACCTTC
CASSQDQTPNSYGYTF
>TRBJ1-6|-|-|TRBV5-6
TGTGCCAGCAGCTTGGGAAGCTCCTATAATTCACCCCTCCACTTT
CASSLGSSYNSPLHF
>TRBJ1-5|-|-|TRBV27
TGTGCCAGCAGTTCCGGAAGCAATCAGCCCCAGCATTTT
CASSSGSNQPQHF